Listed below are T cell receptor beta chains from one sample, sequenced in a study of long-term antiretroviral therapy in people with HIV. Profiling relied on immunoSEQ multiplex PCR, and the TCRdb table lists in-frame clones only, not all of them. The data show 25,000 to 30,000 clones, 85% to 90% seen once. Sample: unsorted PBMCs, taken 0.5 years after starting antiretroviral therapy. These receptors were taken from a woman aged 18 to 35 with HIV. CDR3s include the opening cysteine and the closing phenylalanine or tryptophan. The D gene is left open where the match is weak. For some rows the clone size is stated as once, few or many, or as a class when expanded; others skip it.

size: .
V: TRBV20-1
length: 11
D: .
J: TRBJ2-3
CDR3: CSARGANTQYF
DNA: TGCAGTGCTAGAGGGGCCAATACGCAGTATTTT

size: .
V: TRBV7-2
length: 17
D: .
J: TRBJ2-7
CDR3: CASSLGPGGVSSYEQYF
DNA: TGTGCCAGCAGCTTAGGGCCGGGCGGGGTCAGCTCCTACGAGCAGTACTTC

size: once
V: TRBV6-5
length: 14
D: .
J: TRBJ2-2
CDR3: CASSDDFLTGELFF
DNA: TGTGCCAGCAGTGATGACTTCCTCACCGGGGAGCTGTTTTTT

size: .
V: TRBV28
length: 14
D: .
J: TRBJ1-4
CDR3: CASSSPPREKNCFF
DNA: .

size: once
V: TRBV28
length: 15
D: TRBD1
J: TRBJ1-4
CDR3: CASSVRGLGNEKLFF
DNA: TGTGCCAGCAGTGTCAGGGGGCTGGGTAATGAAAAACTGTTTTTT

size: .
V: TRBV2
length: 13
D: .
J: TRBJ1-4
CDR3: CASSTGADEKLFF
DNA: TGTGCCAGCAGCACCGGGGCCGATGAAAAACTGTTTTTT

size: once
V: TRBV2
length: 14
D: TRBD1
J: TRBJ1-3
CDR3: CASTDRGGGNTIYF
DNA: TGTGCCAGCACCGACAGGGGGGGAGGAAACACCATATATTTT

size: .
V: TRBV28
length: 15
D: .
J: TRBJ2-1
CDR3: CASSFEGKLYNEQFF
DNA: TGTGCCAGCAGTTTCGAGGGAAAGCTGTACAATGAGCAGTTCTTC

size: .
V: TRBV7-2
length: 14
D: .
J: TRBJ2-5
CDR3: CASSTTSRQETQYF
DNA: TGTGCCAGCAGCACTACTAGCCGGCAAGAGACCCAGTACTTC

size: .
V: TRBV18
length: 14
D: .
J: TRBJ1-1
CDR3: CASSPPGENTEAFF
DNA: TGTGCCAGCTCACCACCCGGGGAAAACACTGAAGCTTTCTTT

size: .
V: TRBV19
length: 13
D: .
J: TRBJ1-5
CDR3: CASSLGGFQPQHF
DNA: TGTGCCAGTAGCCTTGGGGGGTTTCAGCCCCAGCATTTT

size: once
V: TRBV15
length: 13
D: .
J: TRBJ2-7
CDR3: CATSLDKTYEQYF
DNA: TGTGCCACCTCCCTCGACAAAACCTACGAGCAGTACTTC

size: .
V: TRBV9
length: 14
D: TRBD1
J: TRBJ2-7
CDR3: CASSVGGQGYEQYF
DNA: TGTGCCAGCAGCGTAGGGGGACAGGGCTACGAGCAGTACTTC

size: .
V: TRBV27
length: 16
D: .
J: TRBJ2-3
CDR3: CASSFGSYRGRDTQYF
DNA: TGTGCCAGCAGTTTTGGGTCTTATCGGGGAAGAGATACGCAGTATTTT

size: once
V: TRBV2
length: 18
D: TRBD2
J: TRBJ2-2
CDR3: CASSGGLAGDLNTGELFF
DNA: TGTGCCAGCAGTGGAGGCCTAGCGGGAGACTTAAACACCGGGGAGCTGTTTTTT

size: .
V: TRBV9
length: 12
D: .
J: TRBJ2-5
CDR3: CASSVFGETQYF
DNA: TGTGCCAGCAGCGTATTTGGAGAGACCCAGTACTTC

size: .
V: TRBV5-1
length: 16
D: .
J: TRBJ2-2
CDR3: CASSLRSPANTGELFF
DNA: TGCGCCAGCAGCCTTAGGAGCCCCGCGAACACCGGGGAGCTGTTTTTT

size: .
V: TRBV7-3
length: 15
D: TRBD2
J: TRBJ2-1
CDR3: CASSRGLAGNNEQFF
DNA: TGTGCCAGCAGCCGGGGACTAGCGGGTAACAATGAGCAGTTCTTC

size: .
V: TRBV9
length: 15
D: .
J: TRBJ2-6
CDR3: CASSPPGTGANVLTF
DNA: TGTGCCAGCAGCCCGCCCGGAACTGGGGCCAACGTCCTGACTTTC

size: .
V: TRBV6-5
length: 15
D: TRBD2
J: TRBJ2-7
CDR3: CASSPVGGAGYEQYF
DNA: TGTGCCAGCAGCCCCGTCGGGGGGGCCGGGTACGAGCAGTACTTC

size: .
V: TRBV10-2
length: 16
D: TRBD1
J: TRBJ1-3
CDR3: CASSEGDRIGGNTIYF
DNA: TGCGCCAGCAGTGAGGGGGACAGGATAGGTGGAAACACCATATATTTT